This note documents a single T cell receptor beta chain sequence. The ends were cut back, 1 base at V and 0 bases at J, with 18 bases in the middle. CDR1 KGHDR and CDR2 SFDVKD come from the germline V gene. This CDR3 has 19 residues. TCRdb fed the 5' RACE reads into MiXCR, producing one record per CDR3 protein. The data contain hundreds of thousands of distinct CDR3 sequences, over 9% of them singletons. This sample is drawn from a study of T cells after yellow fever vaccination. This sample comprised PBMCs, obtained on the day of the yellow fever booster vaccination. The sequence derives from a man in his thirties or forties who received the YFV17D yellow fever vaccine. The chain combines TRBV24-1 with TRBJ2-4; D gene unclear. The DNA of the CDR3 is TGTGCCACCAGTGATTTATTACTCTCCGATGGGTTAGCCAAAAACATTCAGTACTTC. This codes for CATSDLLLSDGLAKNIQYF.